Sequencing of this T cell receptor beta chain was carried out in a study of Graves' ophthalmopathy and Graves' hyperthyroidism. Across the study: Before any treatment was given, at initial diagnosis, peripheral blood was collected. Study-wide results and limits: Blood also carried most expanded thyroid clonotypes exceeding 0.001 frequency.

The authors amplified TCR beta CDR3 regions from RNA transcripts. The workflow started with a first-round RT-PCR run with HTBI primers and then moved on to a second-round multiplex PCR. TCRdb reprocessed the multiplex PCR reads with MiXCR, giving one entry per CDR3 protein. Found here are 600,000 to 700,000 distinct CDR3 sequences, over 40% of them singletons; the top ten hold under 3.5%. The ends lost 10 bases at V and 8 bases at J; junction bases unmatched: 4. The CDR3 covers 11 residues. CDR1 ENHRY and CDR2 SYGVKD come from the germline V gene. A single count supports this clonotype. Antigen specificity is unknown.

The source material was peripheral blood. This TCR came from an adult man with Graves' ophthalmopathy. This rearrangement joins TRBV10-3 to TRBJ1-3, with 8 bases identical to TRBD1. CDR3 nucleotides: TGTGCCAGCGAGGGACAGGACACCATATATTTT. Protein product: CASEGQDTIYF.